A selection of T cell receptor beta chains follows, all from one sample in a study of preoperative IRX-2 immunotherapy in early breast cancer. Here immunoSEQ multiplex PCR was the method, and the copy in TCRdb shows in-frame clones only, minus some. Among around 34,000 clones, around 86% were seen once, and the ten largest hold about 2.7%. Sequencing was performed on lymph node tissue, taken from a patient treated with IRX-2 immunotherapy. The source of these receptors is a human donor with breast cancer. CDR3s include the opening cysteine and the closing phenylalanine or tryptophan. Fields, in order: D gene, clone size, V gene, J gene, CDR3 DNA, CDR3 protein. D genes are given only for firm matches. Clone size is given for some rows only: seen once, a few or many times, or a class if the clone is expanded.

D: TRBD2; size: NA; V: TRBV7-1; J: TRBJ2-5; DNA: TGTGCCAGCAGCCGGGACTACAAAGAGACCCAGTACTTC; CDR3: CASSRDYKETQYF
D: NA; size: NA; V: TRBV6-8; J: TRBJ2-4; DNA: TGTGCCGGGGTTCTTGGCAGACCTATTCTAGCCAAAAACATTCAGTACTTC; CDR3: CAGVLGRPILAKNIQYF
D: NA; size: NA; V: TRBV6-8; J: TRBJ1-1; DNA: TGTGCCAGCAGTTACCGGGGTGGTGAAGCTTTCTTT; CDR3: CASSYRGGEAFF
D: TRBD2; size: NA; V: TRBV29-1; J: TRBJ2-1; DNA: TGCAGCGTTGATTCTAGCGGGGGAAGATATGAGCAGTTCTTC; CDR3: CSVDSSGGRYEQFF
D: NA; size: NA; V: TRBV19; J: TRBJ1-2; DNA: TGTGCCAGTTCAACCATTGAGACCTTTAACTATGGCTACACCTTC; CDR3: CASSTIETFNYGYTF
D: NA; size: NA; V: TRBV6-7; J: TRBJ1-3; DNA: TGTGCCAGCACCCAGTTCGGAAACACCATATATTTT; CDR3: CASTQFGNTIYF
D: NA; size: NA; V: TRBV6-8; J: TRBJ2-5; DNA: TGTGCCAGCAGTTACCGCCCAGAAGAGACCCAGTACTTC; CDR3: CASSYRPEETQYF
D: NA; size: NA; V: TRBV25-1; J: TRBJ1-2; DNA: TGTGCCAGCAGAGGGGGTCCATATGGCTACACCTTC; CDR3: CASRGGPYGYTF
D: TRBD1; size: once; V: TRBV28; J: TRBJ1-4; DNA: TGTGCCAGCAGCGCAACAGGGGAAGGCTACAAGAATGAAAAACTGTTTTTT; CDR3: CASSATGEGYKNEKLFF
D: TRBD1; size: NA; V: TRBV19; J: TRBJ1-4; DNA: TGTGCCAGTAACCACGACAGGGGGCGTGAAAAACTGTTTTTT; CDR3: CASNHDRGREKLFF
D: NA; size: NA; V: TRBV18; J: TRBJ1-3; DNA: TGTGCCAGCTCACGGGGGGCAACCTCTGGAAACACCATATATTTT; CDR3: CASSRGATSGNTIYF
D: NA; size: NA; V: TRBV4-1; J: TRBJ2-2; DNA: TGCGCCAGCAGCCAAGATGTCCAGACAACCGGGGAGCTGTTTTTT; CDR3: CASSQDVQTTGELFF
D: TRBD1; size: NA; V: TRBV18; J: TRBJ2-3; DNA: TGTGCCAGCTCACCATGGGACAGTGCCCAAGATACGCAGTATTTT; CDR3: CASSPWDSAQDTQYF
D: TRBD1; size: NA; V: TRBV5-1; J: TRBJ1-2; DNA: TGCGCCAGCAGCTTATTGGCAGGGGGTTCGTTTTTCTATGGCTACACCTTC; CDR3: CASSLLAGGSFFYGYTF